Listed below are T cell receptor beta chains from one sample, sequenced in a study of OX40 agonist ivuxolimab in advanced cancers. Some clones are missing from TCRdb's copy, which holds only in-frame ones; the method was immunoSEQ multiplex PCR. The repertoire consists of about 58,000 clones, with approximately 87% occurring once and the leading ten covering 2.5% to 3.5%. The source was CD4+ or CD8+ T cells sorted from blood, collected in a trial of the OX40 agonist ivuxolimab. These receptors came from an adult with an advanced solid tumor such as melanoma, head and neck, liver or kidney cancer. The CDR3 runs from the conserved cysteine through the conserved F or W. The order of the fields is J gene, V gene, D gene, clone size, CDR3 protein, CDR3 DNA. A D gene is named only where the DNA matches it firmly. Size values are once, few and many counts, or a class for expanded clones, and some rows have none.

TRBJ2-2,TRBV27,NA,NA,CASSLRGRDTGELFF,TGTGCCAGCAGTTTACGGGGGCGGGACACCGGGGAGCTGTTTTTT
TRBJ1-6,TRBV15,NA,NA,CATSRDSGQNSPLHF,TGTGCCACCAGCAGAGATTCAGGACAGAATTCACCCCTCCACTTT
TRBJ1-5,TRBV6-5,NA,NA,CASSYNGNQPQHF,TGTGCCAGCAGTTACAATGGGAATCAGCCCCAGCATTTT
TRBJ2-1,TRBV30,TRBD1,NA,CAWSLTGRNEQFF,TGTGCCTGGAGCTTGACAGGGAGAAATGAGCAGTTCTTC
TRBJ1-4,TRBV5-1,TRBD1,NA,CASSLGQGAEKLFF,TGCGCCAGCAGCTTGGGACAGGGGGCTGAAAAACTGTTTTTT
TRBJ1-6,TRBV7-2,TRBD1,once,CASSFDRESPLHF,TGTGCCAGCAGCTTCGACAGGGAGTCACCCCTCCACTTT
TRBJ2-7,TRBV4-2,TRBD1,NA,CASSQPGTGGYEQYF,TGTGCCAGCAGCCAGCCGGGGACAGGGGGTTACGAGCAGTACTTC
TRBJ2-3,TRBV6-1,NA,NA,CASSYLGADTQYF,TGTGCCAGCAGCTATTTGGGAGCAGATACGCAGTATTTT
TRBJ1-4,TRBV10-3,NA,NA,CAISESTGGENEKLFF,TGTGCCATCAGTGAGTCGACGGGAGGGGAGAATGAAAAACTGTTTTTT
TRBJ2-5,TRBV30,TRBD1,NA,CAWTGTGGRETQYF,TGTGCCTGGACCGGGACAGGGGGGCGGGAGACCCAGTACTTC
TRBJ1-1,TRBV5-1,TRBD1,few,CASRGGQGMNTEAFF,TGCGCCAGCAGGGGCGGACAGGGGATGAACACTGAAGCTTTCTTT
TRBJ1-1,TRBV5-5,NA,NA,CASSLGPMDGAFF,TGTGCCAGCAGCTTGGGACCGATGGATGGAGCTTTCTTT
TRBJ1-1,TRBV15,NA,NA,CATSTPGVVNTEAFF,TGTGCCACCAGCACCCCGGGTGTCGTGAACACTGAAGCTTTCTTT
TRBJ2-1,TRBV7-3,NA,NA,CASAPPGGGYNEQFF,TGTGCCAGCGCTCCTCCGGGGGGCGGGTACAATGAGCAGTTCTTC
TRBJ1-4,TRBV28,TRBD1,NA,CASSFGQGEKLFF,TGTGCCAGCAGTTTTGGACAGGGCGAAAAACTGTTTTTT
TRBJ2-5,TRBV6-6,NA,NA,CASSTRSPETQYF,TGTGCCAGCAGTACTAGAAGTCCAGAGACCCAGTACTTC
TRBJ2-6,TRBV28,NA,NA,CASNSRTNSGANVLTF,TGTGCCAGCAATTCCCGGACCAACTCTGGGGCCAACGTCCTGACTTTC
TRBJ2-2,TRBV4-3,NA,NA,CASRYGGSGTGELFF,TGCGCCAGCAGATATGGGGGCAGCGGCACCGGGGAGCTGTTTTTT
TRBJ2-5,TRBV2,TRBD2,NA,CASSRSGGTQETQYF,TGTGCCAGCAGTCGGAGCGGGGGGACCCAAGAGACCCAGTACTTC
TRBJ2-2,TRBV7-7,NA,NA,CASTHDGAGTGELFF,TGTGCTAGCACCCACGATGGGGCGGGCACCGGGGAGCTGTTTTTT
TRBJ2-3,TRBV7-6,TRBD1,NA,CASSLKGALGTDTQYF,TGTGCCAGCAGCTTAAAGGGGGCGCTAGGCACAGATACGCAGTATTTT
TRBJ1-1,TRBV29-1,NA,NA,CSVQKALNTEAFF,TGCAGCGTCCAAAAGGCGTTGAACACTGAAGCTTTCTTT
TRBJ1-6,TRBV7-9,TRBD1,NA,CASSLRQGNNSPLHF,TGTGCCAGCAGCTTGCGACAGGGGAATAATTCACCCCTCCACTTT
TRBJ1-6,TRBV4-2,NA,NA,CASSQEMKPGGGSPLHF,TGTGCCAGCAGCCAAGAAATGAAACCAGGCGGTGGCTCACCCCTCCACTTT
TRBJ1-3,TRBV5-1,TRBD1,NA,CASSLQGASGNTIYF,TGCGCCAGCAGCCTTCAGGGGGCTTCTGGAAACACCATATATTTT
TRBJ1-5,TRBV4-3,TRBD1,once,CASSQDGGGDQPQHF,TGCGCCAGCAGCCAAGATGGAGGGGGCGATCAGCCCCAGCATTTT
TRBJ2-5,TRBV6-5,TRBD1,NA,CASSSPGQGISETQYF,TGTGCCAGCAGTTCACCGGGACAGGGGATTAGCGAGACCCAGTACTTC
TRBJ2-7,TRBV7-2,NA,NA,CASSLRKGDEQYF,TGTGCCAGCAGCTTAAGAAAAGGGGACGAGCAGTACTTC
TRBJ2-5,TRBV6-1,TRBD2,NA,CASSEGLSGGAWETQYF,TGTGCCAGCAGTGAAGGGCTTAGCGGGGGGGCATGGGAGACCCAGTACTTC
TRBJ1-5,TRBV4-1,NA,NA,CASSQGETGSNQPQHF,TGCGCCAGCAGCCAAGGGGAGACCGGTAGCAATCAGCCCCAGCATTTT
TRBJ1-1,TRBV5-1,NA,NA,CASSLSPSATEAFF,TGCGCCAGCAGCTTGTCCCCGTCAGCCACTGAAGCTTTCTTT
TRBJ2-7,TRBV5-1,TRBD1,NA,CASSLFSSGQGAREQYF,TGCGCCAGCAGCTTGTTCTCTTCGGGACAGGGGGCGCGCGAGCAGTACTTC
TRBJ2-3,TRBV28,TRBD1,NA,CASNRQGITDTQYF,TGTGCCAGCAATAGACAGGGAATCACAGATACGCAGTATTTT
TRBJ2-1,TRBV18,TRBD1,NA,CASSPDRGSYNEQFF,TGTGCCAGCTCACCGGACAGGGGTTCCTACAATGAGCAGTTCTTC
TRBJ1-1,TRBV6-5,TRBD1,NA,CASNRQGEAFF,TGTGCCAGCAACCGACAGGGGGAGGCTTTCTTT
TRBJ2-1,TRBV11-2,NA,NA,CASSRTPTSPYNEQFF,TGTGCCAGCAGCCGAACACCTACTAGCCCCTACAATGAGCAGTTCTTC
TRBJ1-2,TRBV28,TRBD1,NA,CASSIPGQAHGYTF,TGTGCCAGCAGTATTCCGGGACAGGCACATGGCTACACCTTC
TRBJ1-2,TRBV6-5,TRBD1,NA,CASSYSRTGGSYGYTF,TGTGCCAGCAGTTACTCTAGGACAGGGGGCTCCTATGGCTACACCTTC
TRBJ1-2,TRBV5-1,TRBD1,NA,CASSFGQGGDGYTF,TGCGCCAGCAGCTTCGGACAGGGCGGAGATGGCTACACCTTC
TRBJ2-5,TRBV20-1,TRBD1,NA,CRTGQETQYF,TGCAGGACAGGGCAAGAGACCCAGTACTTC
TRBJ2-1,TRBV7-7,NA,few,CASSLDYSNEQFF,TGTGCTAGCAGCTTAGATTATTCCAATGAGCAGTTCTTC
TRBJ1-2,TRBV18,TRBD1,NA,CASSPTDRDYGYTF,TGTGCCAGCTCACCTACGGACAGGGACTATGGCTACACCTTC
TRBJ1-5,TRBV4-3,NA,NA,CASSQDRQGQPQHF,TGCGCCAGCAGCCAAGATCGTCAGGGGCAGCCCCAGCATTTT
TRBJ2-7,TRBV6-5,NA,NA,CASSNTGPYEQYF,TGTGCCAGCAGCAATACAGGGCCCTACGAGCAGTACTTC
TRBJ2-2,TRBV19,NA,NA,CASSIQGAGAANTGELFF,TGTGCCAGTAGTATCCAGGGCGCGGGGGCCGCTAACACCGGGGAGCTGTTTTTT
TRBJ2-2,TRBV5-1,NA,once,CASSLVFAANTGELFF,TGCGCCAGCAGCTTGGTCTTCGCCGCGAACACCGGGGAGCTGTTTTTT
TRBJ1-5,TRBV15,NA,NA,CATSRERGRGNQPQHF,TGTGCCACCAGCAGAGAACGTGGCCGGGGCAATCAGCCCCAGCATTTT
TRBJ1-2,TRBV6-5,NA,NA,CASGAEGGYTF,TGTGCCAGCGGGGCCGAGGGTGGCTACACCTTC
TRBJ2-3,TRBV7-2,NA,NA,CASSLQGGYTDTQYF,TGTGCCAGCAGCTTACAAGGGGGGTACACAGATACGCAGTATTTT
TRBJ2-5,TRBV7-3,TRBD2,NA,CASSLGLQGTSGVYQETQYF,TGTGCCAGCAGCTTAGGCTTACAGGGGACTAGCGGGGTGTACCAAGAGACCCAGTACTTC
TRBJ2-5,TRBV6-5,NA,NA,CHFKETQYF,TGTCACTTTAAAGAGACCCAGTACTTC
TRBJ1-2,TRBV28,NA,NA,CASSLTGGYGYTF,TGTGCCAGCAGTTTAACTGGGGGCTATGGCTACACCTTC
TRBJ2-1,TRBV11-2,TRBD2,NA,CASSDYSGGRSYNEQFF,TGTGCCAGCAGTGACTATAGCGGGGGCCGCTCCTACAATGAGCAGTTCTTC
TRBJ2-7,TRBV11-3,TRBD2,NA,CASSWSGTSGFPSGEQYF,TGTGCCAGCAGCTGGAGCGGGACTAGCGGATTCCCGTCAGGAGAGCAGTACTTC
TRBJ1-2,TRBV19,NA,NA,CASRIRGLRYGYTF,TGTGCCAGTAGAATCAGGGGCCTTCGGTATGGCTACACCTTC
TRBJ1-2,TRBV23-1,TRBD1,few,CASSHTIGTGHSRGYGYTF,TGCGCCAGCAGTCATACTATCGGGACAGGACATTCCCGCGGCTATGGCTACACCTTC
TRBJ2-7,TRBV5-1,NA,NA,CASSKLRQVRYEQYF,TGCGCCAGCAGCAAACTTAGACAGGTTCGGTACGAGCAGTACTTC